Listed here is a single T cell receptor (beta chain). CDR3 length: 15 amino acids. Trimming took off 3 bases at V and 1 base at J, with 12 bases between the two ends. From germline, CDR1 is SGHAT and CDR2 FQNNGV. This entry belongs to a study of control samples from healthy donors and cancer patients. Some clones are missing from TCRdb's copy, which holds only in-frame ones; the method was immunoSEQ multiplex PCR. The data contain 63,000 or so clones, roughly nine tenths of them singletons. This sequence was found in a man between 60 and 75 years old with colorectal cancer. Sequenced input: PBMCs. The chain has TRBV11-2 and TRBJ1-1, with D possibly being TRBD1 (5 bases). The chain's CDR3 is CASSFLGGANTEAFF. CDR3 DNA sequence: TGTGCCAGCAGCTTCCTCGGTGGGGCGAACACTGAAGCTTTCTTT.